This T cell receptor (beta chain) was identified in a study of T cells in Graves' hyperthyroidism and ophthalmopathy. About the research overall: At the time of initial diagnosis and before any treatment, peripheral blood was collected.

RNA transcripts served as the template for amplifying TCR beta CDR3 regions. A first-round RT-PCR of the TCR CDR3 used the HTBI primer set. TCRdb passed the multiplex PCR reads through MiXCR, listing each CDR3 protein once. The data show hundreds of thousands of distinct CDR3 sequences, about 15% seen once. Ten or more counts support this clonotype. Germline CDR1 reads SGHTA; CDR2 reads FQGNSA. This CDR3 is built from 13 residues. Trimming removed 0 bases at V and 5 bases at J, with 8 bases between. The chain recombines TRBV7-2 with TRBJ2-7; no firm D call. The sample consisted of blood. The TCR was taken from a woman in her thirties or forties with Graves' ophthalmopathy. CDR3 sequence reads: CASSLARNHEQYF. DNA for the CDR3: TGTGCCAGCAGCTTAGCTAGAAACCACGAGCAGTACTTC.